This T cell receptor beta chain was identified in a study of cytomegalovirus exposure and HLA in healthy donors. Both 60 Vbeta primers and 13 Jbeta primers went into the PCR. Data came from immunoSEQ multiplex PCR; TCRdb stores just in-frame clones and leaves some out. The sample has about 160,000 clones, 70% to 85% seen once. CDR3 length: 18 residues. Germline V gene sequence: CDR1 SGHTA, CDR2 FQGNSA. Trimming stripped 3 bases from V and 6 bases from J, with 24 bases between. The sequence derives from a middle-aged man in good health and CMV-seropositive. The sequencing sample was made of PBMCs. This chain joins TRBV7-2 and TRBJ2-1; D not resolved. The CDR3 DNA is TGTGCCAGCAGCTTTAGCCCTTCACTGGTCCTACATCTCAATGAGCAGTTCTTC. Protein sequence: CASSFSPSLVLHLNEQFF.